A single T cell receptor beta chain is shown here with its context. What it binds is not known. The record originates from a study of T cells expressing NK-cell markers. On the study more broadly: Within the sequenced cohort of eight donors, seven exhibited HCMV seropositivity and one was seronegative. Study-level findings and limits: CD8+ T cells in 5 to 7 donors included dominant NKG2C+ clonotypes at roughly 1.0-7.5%. It remained uncertain whether the expanded NKG2C+ T cell clones were specific for HCMV antigens.

The CDR3 is 16 amino acids. Germline V CDR1 and CDR2: SGHAT, FQNNGV. TCRdb reworked the 5' RACE reads into one entry per CDR3 protein, no DNA. The sample table sets out hundreds of thousands of distinct CDR3 sequences. The TCR was taken from a woman aged 18 to 75 in good health. This chain uses TRBV11-2 with TRBJ2-5; with no DNA, the TCRdb D assignment of TRBD2 cannot be verified. Specimen: blood T cells: a sorted CD56 or NKG2C T cell subset, CD4+ or CD8+ T cells, or bulk PBMC T cells (not recorded which). CDR3 in amino acids: CASSTNSALAGETQYF.